A selection of T cell receptor beta chains follows, all from one sample in a study of blood T cells in healthy people across ages. TCRdb re-derived calls from the 5' RACE reads in MiXCR, one entry per CDR3 protein. The sample has 750,000 to 850,000 distinct CDR3 sequences; around 25% are singletons. This sample also appeared in a second study, on T cells of mothers and their children.

Sequenced material: blood. The receptors were sampled from a boy aged 5-17 years in good health. Each CDR3 is given with its conserved first and last residue. The D gene is left open where the match is weak. The size entry is marked missing in some rows and otherwise reads once, few, many or a size class.

TRBV12-3/TRBV12-4,few,-,TRBJ1-4,CASSLEALGTNEKLFF,TGTGCCAGCAGTTTAGAGGCCCTTGGAACTAATGAAAAACTGTTTTTT
TRBV27,-,-,TRBJ1-1,CATHPGGVDTEAFF,TGTGCCACCCACCCCGGGGGGGTGGACACTGAAGCTTTCTTT
TRBV6-5,-,TRBD2,TRBJ2-1,CASSPGGAAPLEQFF,TGTGCCAGCAGTCCCGGGGGGGCCGCGCCTCTTGAGCAGTTCTTC
TRBV11-1,few,TRBD2,TRBJ2-5,CASSDTGTSPIEETQYF,TGTGCCAGCAGCGACACCGGGACTAGCCCCATTGAGGAGACCCAGTACTTC
TRBV20-1,few,-,TRBJ1-2,CSALTDYGYTF,TGCAGTGCTTTGACAGACTATGGCTACACCTTC
TRBV3-1,few,-,TRBJ2-5,CASSQRGEDQETQYF,TGTGCCAGCAGCCAAAGAGGGGAGGACCAAGAGACCCAGTACTTC
TRBV4-1,-,-,TRBJ2-7,CASSQSYRVDEQYF,TGCGCCAGCAGCCAATCTTACAGGGTAGACGAGCAGTACTTC
TRBV10-3,-,-,TRBJ1-3,CAISEGGNTIYF,TGTGCCATCAGTGAAGGGGGAAACACCATATATTTT
TRBV29-1,few,-,TRBJ1-4,CSVTEGLREKLFF,TGCAGCGTTACGGAGGGGTTAAGAGAAAAACTGTTTTTT
TRBV20-1,many,TRBD2,TRBJ2-1,CSARDRNTTSGLYNEQFF,TGCAGTGCTAGAGATCGCAACACGACTAGCGGGCTTTACAATGAGCAGTTCTTC
TRBV12-3/TRBV12-4,-,-,TRBJ2-5,CASSHSSLGPQETQYF,TGTGCCAGCAGCCACAGCTCACTAGGGCCCCAAGAGACCCAGTACTTC
TRBV12-3/TRBV12-4,once,TRBD2,TRBJ2-3,CASSSGTIYTDTQYF,TGTGCCAGCAGCTCCGGGACTATCTACACAGATACGCAGTATTTT
TRBV2,few,-,TRBJ2-1,CASSFGPWNLRDFKNEQFF,TGTGCCAGCAGTTTCGGGCCCTGGAACCTCCGGGACTTCAAGAATGAGCAGTTCTTC
TRBV5-1,-,-,TRBJ2-3,CASSLGLDVDTQYF,TGCGCCAGCAGCTTGGGATTAGACGTAGATACGCAGTATTTT
TRBV28,-,-,TRBJ2-3,CASSQWGKSEDTDTQYF,TGTGCCAGCAGTCAATGGGGCAAGAGTGAAGACACAGATACGCAGTATTTT
TRBV27,-,-,TRBJ2-3,CASRGRAVGTDTQYF,TGTGCCAGCAGGGGGCGAGCGGTGGGCACAGATACGCAGTATTTT
TRBV2,-,TRBD1,TRBJ1-5,CASSAGQTDQPQHF,TGTGCCAGCAGTGCGGGACAGACTGATCAGCCCCAGCATTTT
TRBV28,-,-,TRBJ2-1,CASSSPWDQISYNEQFF,TGTGCCAGCAGTTCCCCCTGGGACCAAATTTCCTACAATGAGCAGTTCTTC
TRBV15,-,-,TRBJ1-6,CATSRDFYNSPLHF,TGTGCCACCAGCAGAGATTTCTATAATTCACCCCTCCACTTT
TRBV30,-,-,TRBJ2-7,CAWSQGRGLSYEQYF,TGTGCCTGGAGTCAGGGCAGGGGCCTCTCCTACGAGCAGTACTTC
TRBV28,-,TRBD2,TRBJ2-1,CASTSGRHNNEQFF,TGTGCCAGCACGAGCGGGAGGCATAACAATGAGCAGTTCTTC
TRBV12-3/TRBV12-4,many,-,TRBJ2-5,CASSMDGLLSETQYF,TGTGCCAGCAGTATGGACGGGTTACTGAGCGAGACCCAGTACTTC
TRBV7-8,few,-,TRBJ2-7,CASSSGVDEQYF,TGTGCCAGCAGCTCGGGCGTGGACGAGCAGTACTTC
TRBV25-1,few,-,TRBJ2-5,CASTTWGPPDF,TGTGCCAGCACGACGTGGGGGCCCCCAGACTTC
TRBV4-3,-,TRBD2,TRBJ2-5,CASSPGLAGGPGQETRYF,TGCGCCAGCAGTCCCGGACTAGCGGGGGGGCCGGGGCAAGAGACCCGGTACTTC
TRBV29-1,many,-,TRBJ2-6,CSVGGSSGANVLTF,TGCAGCGTTGGAGGGAGCTCTGGGGCCAACGTCCTGACTTTC
TRBV14,few,TRBD2,TRBJ2-7,CASSHSGAGEQYF,TGTGCCAGCAGCCACAGCGGGGCGGGCGAGCAGTACTTC
TRBV7-9,-,-,TRBJ1-3,CASRGQPHINTIYF,TGTGCCAGCAGAGGACAGCCCCACATAAACACCATATATTTT
TRBV7-2,many,-,TRBJ2-5,CASSLNEETQYF,TGTGCCAGCAGCTTAAATGAAGAGACCCAGTACTTC
TRBV29-1,-,-,TRBJ1-4,CSVLHQKGVFF,TGCAGCGTTCTTCACCAAAAGGGAGTGTTTTTT
TRBV4-3,-,-,TRBJ2-1,CASSQDSLAGNEQFF,TGCGCCAGCAGCCAAGATAGTCTAGCCGGGAATGAGCAGTTCTTC
TRBV5-1,-,-,TRBJ2-3,CASSAEGTDTQYF,TGCGCCAGCAGCGCGGAGGGGACAGATACGCAGTATTTT
TRBV9,few,-,TRBJ2-1,CASSIGGGGSSYNEQFF,TGTGCCAGCAGCATCGGGGGAGGAGGGAGCTCCTACAATGAGCAGTTCTTC
TRBV12-3/TRBV12-4,-,-,TRBJ1-5,CASSLSAGRGSNQPQHF,TGTGCCAGCAGTCTAAGCGCGGGGCGAGGGAGCAATCAGCCCCAGCATTTT
TRBV6-2/TRBV6-3,once,-,TRBJ2-3,CASSYPWERGSTDTQYF,TGTGCCAGCAGTTATCCCTGGGAGAGGGGAAGCACAGATACGCAGTATTTT
TRBV3-1,few,TRBD2,TRBJ2-1,CASSHIAGGNNEQFF,TGTGCCAGCAGCCACATAGCGGGGGGTAACAATGAGCAGTTCTTC
TRBV2,few,TRBD2,TRBJ2-5,CASSMGLAGVGETQYF,TGTGCCAGTTCCATGGGACTAGCGGGAGTTGGAGAGACCCAGTACTTC
TRBV4-3,-,TRBD2,TRBJ2-5,CASSQGGRWTSGTETQYF,TGCGCCAGCAGCCAGGGCGGTCGCTGGACTAGCGGGACGGAGACCCAGTACTTC
TRBV10-3,few,TRBD2,TRBJ2-1,CAIRLAGGNEQFF,TGTGCCATCCGACTAGCGGGAGGCAATGAGCAGTTCTTC
TRBV5-1,many,TRBD2,TRBJ2-7,CASSLAGDSYEQYF,TGTGCCAGCAGCTTAGCGGGGGACTCCTACGAGCAGTACTTC
TRBV10-3,-,-,TRBJ2-7,CAISESKGLGSSEQYF,TGTGCCATCAGTGAGTCGAAGGGACTGGGCTCTTCCGAGCAGTACTTC
TRBV11-2,-,-,TRBJ2-1,CASSFLLAYEQFF,TGTGCCAGCAGCTTCTTACTAGCTTACGAGCAGTTCTTC
TRBV9,-,-,TRBJ1-2,CASSPRGDYPNYGYTF,TGTGCCAGCAGCCCAAGGGGAGACTATCCTAACTATGGCTACACCTTC
TRBV24-1,few,TRBD1,TRBJ2-7,CATSDPDRSSYEQYF,TGTGCCACCAGTGACCCGGACAGGAGCTCCTACGAGCAGTACTTC
TRBV6-2/TRBV6-3,-,TRBD2,TRBJ2-4,CASIAGGPAKNIQYF,TGTGCCAGCATAGCGGGGGGTCCTGCCAAAAACATTCAGTACTTC
TRBV5-1,-,TRBD2,TRBJ2-1,CASWTSPPGNEQFF,TGCGCCAGCTGGACTAGCCCTCCTGGAAATGAGCAGTTCTTC
TRBV6-2/TRBV6-3,few,-,TRBJ2-7,CASSFRAGTSGEQYF,TGTGCCAGCAGTTTCAGGGCTGGGACCTCGGGCGAGCAGTACTTC
TRBV20-1,few,-,TRBJ2-7,CSAPTGRGLYEQYF,TGCAGTGCTCCCACCGGGAGGGGGCTGTACGAGCAGTACTTC
TRBV14,few,-,TRBJ1-1,CASSPFARGRNTEAFF,TGTGCCAGCAGCCCCTTTGCACGGGGGCGGAACACTGAAGCTTTCTTT
TRBV27,many,-,TRBJ2-7,CASSSGLSYEQYF,TGTGCCAGCAGTTCCGGCCTCTCCTACGAGCAGTACTTC
TRBV20-1,few,-,TRBJ1-5,CSARDPDQPQHF,TGCAGTGCCAGGGACCCGGATCAGCCCCAGCATTTT
TRBV10-3,few,TRBD1,TRBJ2-5,CAISESAGGLGEQYF,TGTGCCATCAGTGAGTCGGCAGGGGGCTTGGGAGAGCAGTACTTC
TRBV10-3,-,TRBD2,TRBJ2-7,CAISESVGTTSEQYF,TGTGCCATCAGTGAGTCGGTCGGGACTACATCCGAGCAGTACTTC
TRBV2,-,-,TRBJ2-1,CASRTTLAYNEQFF,TGTGCCAGCAGGACGACCCTAGCGTACAATGAGCAGTTCTTC
TRBV10-3,few,TRBD1,TRBJ1-1,CAIRTGENTEAFF,TGTGCCATCAGGACAGGGGAGAACACTGAAGCTTTCTTT
TRBV3-1,once,-,TRBJ2-7,CASSQAEGDYEQYF,TGTGCCAGCAGCCAAGCGGAAGGCGACTACGAGCAGTACTTC
TRBV5-1,few,-,TRBJ2-7,CASSAGSGSVMYEQYF,TGCGCCAGCAGCGCTGGGTCTGGGTCGGTTATGTACGAGCAGTACTTC